The clone carrying this TCR beta chain was found many times. Its antigen remains unidentified. This sample was included in a study of spatial heterogeneity in lung cancer. On the study more broadly: More than 9.5 raw reads, on average, carried each unique TCR and UMI combination.

General study points: Within tumors, counts of expanded alpha and beta TCRs tracked tumor mutation counts.

This CDR3 contains 18 residues. Trimming cost V 2 bases and J 1 base; bases outside gene matches: 10. Germline lookup yields CDR1 SGDLS and CDR2 YYNGEE. The time point denotes: sample taken at primary tumor resection. A total of approximately 75 untreated early-stage non-small cell lung cancer patients served as donors. Unsorted whole RNA of tumor, nontumor lung or frozen PBMC was sequenced. Each TCR cDNA molecule carried a unique molecular identifier. In TCRdb, the 5' RACE reads were re-called with MiXCR into one record per CDR3 protein. The sample gives some 97,000 distinct CDR3 sequences, 4.4% of which show up once; 20% to 25% is in the top ten.

The sequence came from a male donor with early-stage non-small cell lung cancer. The source was lung tumor tissue, collected at surgery. This rearrangement joins TRBV9 to TRBJ2-1, with 9 bases matching TRBD1. The CDR3 is CASSVSPSGTGSYNEQFF. CDR3 in DNA: TGTGCCAGCAGCGTCTCCCCATCCGGGACAGGGTCCTACAATGAGCAGTTCTTC.